This TCR beta chain was captured in a study of multiple sclerosis patients with progressive multifocal leukoencephalopathy. Findings and limits, study-wide: Before and during natalizumab, the clones expanded at PML already existed.

Libraries were prepared by immunoSEQ multiplex PCR; TCRdb keeps only in-frame clonotypes and omits some of them. This sample has fewer than 40,000 clones; approximately 90% occur once, and the top ten carry nearly 1.5%. V was shortened by 2 bases and J by 9 bases, with 11 bases between the two germline ends. The V gene's germline CDR1 is MNHNS and CDR2 SASEGT. CDR3 length equals 13 residues. The sample's time point: before natalizumab initiation. Concerning this clone itself: The antigen remains unidentified.

V and J are TRBV6-1 and TRBJ2-1; D unresolved. The clonotype originates from a human donor with multiple sclerosis. The sequencing sample was made of PBMCs. The CDR3 DNA is TGTGCCAGCAGTGAAAGTGGATTGGGTGAGCAGTTCTTC. Protein sequence: CASSESGLGEQFF.